The 3 T cell receptor beta chains below all came from one sample that was sequenced in a study of beta chain features in type 1 diabetes. Reverse transcribing all isolated RNA meant expressed TCRB transcripts were sequenced. The method was immunoSEQ multiplex PCR; TCRdb's version includes in-frame clones alone and lacks a portion of them. In the table there are approximately 150,000 clones, 8.5% to 12% of which are singletons. The sequencing input was naive CD4+ T cells from blood. The origin of the receptors is a young man in good health.

This CDR3 is CAISPTGGNEQFF. CDR3 in DNA: TGTGCCATCAGTCCAACAGGGGGCAATGAGCAGTTCTTC. This chain connects TRBV10-3 to TRBJ2-1, with 8 positions matching TRBD1. Germline-derived CDR1 and CDR2 are ENHRY and SYGVKD. V gave up 5 bases and J gave up 6 bases; unmatched junction bases: 3. CDR3 size: 13 residues.

CDR3 nucleotide sequence: TGCGCCAGCAGCCAAGGACCGGGCACTGAAGCTTTCTTT. Its protein is CASSQGPGTEAFF. This chain connects TRBV4-3 to TRBJ1-1; D not certain. V lost 1 base to trimming and J lost 4 bases, with 7 bases between them. Per germline, CDR1 LGHNA and CDR2 YSLEER. The CDR3 is made up of 13 amino acids.

This clone has more than one count but fewer than ten. In nucleotides, the CDR3 is TGTGCCAGCAGCTCCCGGACTAGCCCAAGCTCCTACGAGCAGTACTTC. Its protein is CASSSRTSPSSYEQYF. V gene TRBV7-9 combines with J gene TRBJ2-5, with TRBD2 matching 8 bases. The end of the DNA is better explained by TRBJ2-7, so the J call may be wrong. This CDR3 is 16 amino acids long. Per the germline V gene, CDR1 is SEHNR and CDR2 is FQNEAQ (reference sequence).